A few counts support the clone carrying this TCR beta chain. Germline lookup yields CDR1 SSHAT and CDR2 FNYEAQ (reference sequence). The CDR3 length is 14 residues. With 2 bases removed from V and 2 bases from J, the gap between germline ends came to 8 bases. The source of the sample is a study of T-cell memory formation after mild COVID-19. About the research overall: Among the donors, TCR clusters were largely specific to each donor.

TCRdb reanalysed the 5' RACE reads using MiXCR and keeps one entry per CDR3 protein. Among under 700,000 distinct CDR3 sequences, 20% were seen once, and the ten largest hold about 12%. The sequence derives from an adult woman who had mild COVID-19 (a few samples of this study predate the infection). Cell type and time point are not known. Sequenced input: PBMCs or a T cell subset sorted from them (not recorded which). The chain links TRBV7-7 to TRBJ2-3; no definite D call. The CDR3 nucleotides are TGTGCCAGCAGCTTAAACAGAGTCACAGATACGCAGTATTTT. Its translation: CASSLNRVTDTQYF.